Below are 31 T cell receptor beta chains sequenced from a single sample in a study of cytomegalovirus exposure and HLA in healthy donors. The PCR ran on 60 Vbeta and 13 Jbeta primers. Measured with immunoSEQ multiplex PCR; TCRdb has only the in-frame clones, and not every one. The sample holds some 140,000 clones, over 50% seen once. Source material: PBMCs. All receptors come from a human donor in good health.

The CDR3 nucleotides are TGTGCCAGCAGCCCTGGAGGCCTAGCGGGAGCCAATGAGCAGTTCTTC. It specifies CASSPGGLAGANEQFF. This sequence joins TRBV5-4 and TRBJ2-1; 10 bases map to TRBD2. Germline lookup yields CDR1 SGHNT and CDR2 YYREEE (reference sequence). This CDR3 region has 16 residues. V trimming: 4 bases; J trimming: 6 bases; junction bases outside the gene matches: 10.

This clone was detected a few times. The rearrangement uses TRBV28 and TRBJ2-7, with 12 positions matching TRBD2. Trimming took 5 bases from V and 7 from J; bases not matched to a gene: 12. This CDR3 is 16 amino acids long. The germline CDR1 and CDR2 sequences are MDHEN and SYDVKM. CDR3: CASSGSTSGRFGEQYF. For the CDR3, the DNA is TGTGCCAGCAGTGGATCGACTAGCGGGAGATTCGGTGAGCAGTACTTC.

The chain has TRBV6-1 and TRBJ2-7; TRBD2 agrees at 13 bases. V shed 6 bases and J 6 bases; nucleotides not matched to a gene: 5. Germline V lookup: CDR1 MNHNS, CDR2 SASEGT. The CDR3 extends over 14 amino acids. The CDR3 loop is CASSPGLAGFEQYF. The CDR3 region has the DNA TGTGCCAGCAGCCCGGGACTAGCGGGGTTCGAGCAGTACTTC.

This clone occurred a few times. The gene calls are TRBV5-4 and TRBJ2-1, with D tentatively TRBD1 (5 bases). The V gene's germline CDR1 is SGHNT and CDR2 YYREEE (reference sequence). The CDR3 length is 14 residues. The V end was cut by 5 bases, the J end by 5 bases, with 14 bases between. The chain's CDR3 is CASSLRGSHNEQFF. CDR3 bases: TGTGCCAGCAGTCTTAGGGGTTCACACAATGAGCAGTTCTTC.

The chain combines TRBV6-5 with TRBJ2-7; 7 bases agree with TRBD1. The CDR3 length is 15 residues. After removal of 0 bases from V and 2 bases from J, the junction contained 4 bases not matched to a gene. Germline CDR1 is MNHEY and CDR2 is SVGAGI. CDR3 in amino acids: CASSYSRGRTYEQYF. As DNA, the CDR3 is TGTGCCAGCAGTTACTCAAGGGGGCGCACCTACGAGCAGTACTTC.

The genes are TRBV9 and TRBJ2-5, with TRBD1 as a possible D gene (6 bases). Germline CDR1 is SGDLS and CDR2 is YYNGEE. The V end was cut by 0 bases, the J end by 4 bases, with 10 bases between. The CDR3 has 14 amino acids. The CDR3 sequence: CASSVAPRGETQYF. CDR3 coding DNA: TGTGCCAGCAGCGTAGCACCCAGGGGAGAGACCCAGTACTTC.

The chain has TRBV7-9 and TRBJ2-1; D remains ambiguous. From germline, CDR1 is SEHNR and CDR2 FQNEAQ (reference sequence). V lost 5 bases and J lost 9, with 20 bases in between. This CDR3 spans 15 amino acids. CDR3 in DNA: TGTGCCAGCAGCCCCCCGGGTAGCTTAGATAGTGAGCAGTTCTTC. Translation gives CASSPPGSLDSEQFF.

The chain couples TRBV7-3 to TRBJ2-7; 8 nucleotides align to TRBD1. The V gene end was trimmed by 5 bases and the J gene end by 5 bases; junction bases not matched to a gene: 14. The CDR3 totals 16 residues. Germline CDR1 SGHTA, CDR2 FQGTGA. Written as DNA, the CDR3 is TGTGCCAGCAGCCCCACCCCGACAGGGGTTGTCAACGAGCAGTACTTC. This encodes CASSPTPTGVVNEQYF.

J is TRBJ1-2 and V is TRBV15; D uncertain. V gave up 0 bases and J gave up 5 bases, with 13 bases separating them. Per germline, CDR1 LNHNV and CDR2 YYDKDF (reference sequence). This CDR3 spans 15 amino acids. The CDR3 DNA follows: TGTGCCACCAGCAGAGATCCTAGGCCTGAGTATGGCTACACCTTC. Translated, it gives CATSRDPRPEYGYTF.

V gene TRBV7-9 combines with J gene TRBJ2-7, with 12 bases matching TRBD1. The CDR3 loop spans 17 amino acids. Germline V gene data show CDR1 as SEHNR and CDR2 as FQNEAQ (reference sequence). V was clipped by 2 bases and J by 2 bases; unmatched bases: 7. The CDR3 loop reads CASSLRGGQGATYEQYF. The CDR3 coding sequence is TGTGCCAGCAGCTTAAGGGGGGGACAGGGGGCGACCTACGAGCAGTACTTC.

The DNA for the CDR3 is TGTGCCAGCAGCTTATCACACTCCTACGAGCAGTACTTC. This gives the protein CASSLSHSYEQYF. V and J are TRBV7-3 and TRBJ2-7, with D hard to call. The CDR3 extends over 13 amino acids. The V and J ends lost 2 bases and 0 bases respectively, with 5 bases between them. Germline-derived CDR1 and CDR2 are SGHTA and FQGTGA.

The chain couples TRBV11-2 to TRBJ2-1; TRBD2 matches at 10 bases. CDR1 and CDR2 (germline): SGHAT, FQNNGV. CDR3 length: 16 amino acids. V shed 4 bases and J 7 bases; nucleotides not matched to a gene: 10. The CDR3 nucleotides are TGTGCCAGCAGCTACTCTAAACTAGCGGGATTGAATGAGCAGTTCTTC. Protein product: CASSYSKLAGLNEQFF.

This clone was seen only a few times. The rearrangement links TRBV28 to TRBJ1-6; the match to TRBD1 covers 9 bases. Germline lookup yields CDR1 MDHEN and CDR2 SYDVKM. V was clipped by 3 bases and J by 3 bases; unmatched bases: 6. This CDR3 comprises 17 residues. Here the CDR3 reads CASSFMGQGDYNSPLHF. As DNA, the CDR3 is TGTGCCAGCAGTTTCATGGGACAGGGCGACTATAATTCACCCCTCCACTTT.

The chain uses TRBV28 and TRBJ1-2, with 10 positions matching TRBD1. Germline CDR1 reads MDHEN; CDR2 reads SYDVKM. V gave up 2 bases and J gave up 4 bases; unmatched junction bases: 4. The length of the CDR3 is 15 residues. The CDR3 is CASSLEDRGIYGYTF. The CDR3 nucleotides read TGTGCCAGCAGTTTAGAGGACAGGGGGATCTATGGCTACACCTTC.

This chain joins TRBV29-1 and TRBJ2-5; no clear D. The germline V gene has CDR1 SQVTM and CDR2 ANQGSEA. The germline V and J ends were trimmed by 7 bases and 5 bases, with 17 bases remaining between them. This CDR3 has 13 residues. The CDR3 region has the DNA TGCAGCGCCAGACAACTCATTATGGAGACCCAGTACTTC. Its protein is CSARQLIMETQYF.

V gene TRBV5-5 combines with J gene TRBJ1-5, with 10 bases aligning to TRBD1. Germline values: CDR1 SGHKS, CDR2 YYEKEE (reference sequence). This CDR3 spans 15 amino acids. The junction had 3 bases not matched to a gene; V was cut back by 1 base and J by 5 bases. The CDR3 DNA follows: TGTGCCAGCAGCTTGAGGACAGGGGGGGATCAGCCCCAGCATTTT. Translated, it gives CASSLRTGGDQPQHF.

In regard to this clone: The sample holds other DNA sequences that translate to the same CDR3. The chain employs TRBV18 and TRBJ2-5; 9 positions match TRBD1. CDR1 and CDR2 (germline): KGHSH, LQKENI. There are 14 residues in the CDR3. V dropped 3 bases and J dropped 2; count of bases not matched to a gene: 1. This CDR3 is CASSPDRGQETQYF. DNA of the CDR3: TGTGCCAGCTCACCGGACAGGGGACAAGAGACCCAGTACTTC. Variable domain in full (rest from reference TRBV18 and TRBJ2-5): NAGVMQNPRHLVRRRGQEARLRCSPMKGHSHVYWYRQLPEEGLKFMVYLQKENIIDESGMPKERFSAEFPKEGPSILRIQQVVRGDSAAYFCASSPDRGQETQYFGPGTRLLVL.

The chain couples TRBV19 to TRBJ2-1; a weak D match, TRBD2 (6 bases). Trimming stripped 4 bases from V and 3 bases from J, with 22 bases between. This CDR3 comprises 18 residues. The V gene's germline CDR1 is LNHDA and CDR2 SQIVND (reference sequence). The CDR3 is CASSSRDSTGGYYNEQFF. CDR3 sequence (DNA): TGTGCCAGTAGTAGCCGGGACTCCACCGGGGGATACTACAATGAGCAGTTCTTC.

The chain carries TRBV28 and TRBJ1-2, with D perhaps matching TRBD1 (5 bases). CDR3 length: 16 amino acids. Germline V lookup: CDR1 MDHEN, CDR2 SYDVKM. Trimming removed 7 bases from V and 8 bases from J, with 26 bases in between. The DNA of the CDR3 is TGTGCCAGCACCCCCCGTATGGGCAGGGTATTATGGGGCTACACCTTC. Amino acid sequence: CASTPRMGRVLWGYTF.

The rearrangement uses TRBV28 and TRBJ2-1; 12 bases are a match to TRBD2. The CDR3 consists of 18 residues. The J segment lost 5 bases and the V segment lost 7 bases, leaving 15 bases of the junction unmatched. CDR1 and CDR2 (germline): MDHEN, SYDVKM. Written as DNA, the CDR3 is TGTGCCAGCACCGTGGGTCTAGCGGGAGGGCCTCAGGACAATGAGCAGTTCTTC. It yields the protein CASTVGLAGGPQDNEQFF.

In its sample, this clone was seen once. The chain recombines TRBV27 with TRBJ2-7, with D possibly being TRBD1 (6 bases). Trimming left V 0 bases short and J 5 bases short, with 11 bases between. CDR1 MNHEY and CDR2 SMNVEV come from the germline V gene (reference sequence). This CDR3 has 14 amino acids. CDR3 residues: CASSLSQGNHEQYF. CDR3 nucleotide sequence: TGTGCCAGCAGTTTATCACAGGGAAACCACGAGCAGTACTTC.

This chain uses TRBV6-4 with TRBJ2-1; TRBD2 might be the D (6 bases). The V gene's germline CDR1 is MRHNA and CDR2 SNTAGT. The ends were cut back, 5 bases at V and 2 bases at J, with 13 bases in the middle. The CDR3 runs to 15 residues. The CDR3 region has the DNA TGTGCCAGCAGTAGGGACTCCGCAACCTACAATGAGCAGTTCTTC. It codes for CASSRDSATYNEQFF.

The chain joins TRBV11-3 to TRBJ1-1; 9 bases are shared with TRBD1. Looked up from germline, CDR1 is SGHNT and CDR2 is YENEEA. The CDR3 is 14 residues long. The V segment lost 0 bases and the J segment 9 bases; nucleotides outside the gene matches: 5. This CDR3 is CASSLDPGQGKAFF. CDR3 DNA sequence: TGTGCCAGCAGCTTAGATCCGGGACAGGGAAAAGCTTTCTTT.

CDR3 sequence reads: CASSVSTSGSYEQYF. CDR3 in DNA: TGCGCCAGCAGCGTTTCAACTAGCGGCTCCTACGAGCAGTACTTC. The V and J genes are TRBV5-1 and TRBJ2-7; 8 bases are a match to TRBD2. The CDR3 is 15 amino acids. The V and J ends lost 4 bases and 0 bases, in that order; junction bases with no gene match: 6. Germline CDR1 is SGHRS and CDR2 is YFSETQ.

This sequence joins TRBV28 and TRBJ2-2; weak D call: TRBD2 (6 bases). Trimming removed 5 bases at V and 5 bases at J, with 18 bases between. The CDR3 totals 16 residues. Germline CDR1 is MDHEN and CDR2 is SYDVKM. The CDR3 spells CASSTRTGGATGELFF. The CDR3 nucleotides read TGTGCCAGCAGTACCCGAACAGGCGGGGCAACCGGGGAGCTGTTTTTT. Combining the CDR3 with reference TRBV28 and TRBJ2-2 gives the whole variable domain DVKVTQSSRYLVKRTGEKVFLECVQDMDHENMFWYRQDPGLGLRLIYFSYDVKMKEKGDIPEGYSVSREKKERFSLILESASTNQTSMYLCASSTRTGGATGELFFGEGSRLTVL.

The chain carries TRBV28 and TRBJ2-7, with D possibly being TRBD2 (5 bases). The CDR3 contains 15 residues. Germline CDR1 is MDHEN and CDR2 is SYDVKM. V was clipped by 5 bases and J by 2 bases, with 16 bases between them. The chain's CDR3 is CASSRVGVPPYEQYF. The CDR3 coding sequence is TGTGCCAGCAGTCGAGTCGGGGTCCCCCCCTACGAGCAGTACTTC.

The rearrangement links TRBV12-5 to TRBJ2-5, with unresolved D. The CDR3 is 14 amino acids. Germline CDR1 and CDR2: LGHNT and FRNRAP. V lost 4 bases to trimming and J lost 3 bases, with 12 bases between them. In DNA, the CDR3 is TGTGCTAGTGGTTCCTCCCGTGGAGAAGAGACCCAGTACTTC. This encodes CASGSSRGEETQYF.

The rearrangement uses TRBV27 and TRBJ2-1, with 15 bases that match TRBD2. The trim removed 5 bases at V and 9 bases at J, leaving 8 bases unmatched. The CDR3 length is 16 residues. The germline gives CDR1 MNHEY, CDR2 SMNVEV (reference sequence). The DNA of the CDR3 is TGTGCCAGCAGTGCCGGACTAGCGGGAGGGCCTATTGAGCAGTTCTTC. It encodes CASSAGLAGGPIEQFF.

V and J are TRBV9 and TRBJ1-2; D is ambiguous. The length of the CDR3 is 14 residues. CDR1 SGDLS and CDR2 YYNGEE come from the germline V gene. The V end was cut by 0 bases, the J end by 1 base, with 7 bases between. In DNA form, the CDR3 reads TGTGCCAGCAGCGTAGTTGGGAGTAACTATGGCTACACCTTC. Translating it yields CASSVVGSNYGYTF.

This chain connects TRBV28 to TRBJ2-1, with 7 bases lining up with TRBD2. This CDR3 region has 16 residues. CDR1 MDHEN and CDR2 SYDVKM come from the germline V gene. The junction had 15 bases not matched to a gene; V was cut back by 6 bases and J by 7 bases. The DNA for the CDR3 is TGTGCCAGCAGCCGAATGAGAGGGAGGGCCTGGAATGAGCAGTTCTTC. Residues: CASSRMRGRAWNEQFF.

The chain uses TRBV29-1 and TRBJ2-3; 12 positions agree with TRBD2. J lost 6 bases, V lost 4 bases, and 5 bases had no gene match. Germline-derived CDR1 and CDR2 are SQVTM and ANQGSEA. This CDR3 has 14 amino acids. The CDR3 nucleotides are TGCAGCGTTGGACTAGCGGGAGTGGGGGATACGCAGTATTTT. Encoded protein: CSVGLAGVGDTQYF.